This TCR beta chain was documented in a study of T cell responses to AZD1222 COVID-19 vaccine. V was shortened by 6 bases and J by 3 bases, with 10 bases between the two germline ends. Germline assignment: CDR1 MNHEY and CDR2 SVGAGI. The CDR3 runs to 13 residues. Assay: immunoSEQ multiplex PCR; the TCRdb copy retains only in-frame clones and omits some. The top ten hold over 0.75% of the sample, which has approximately 190,000 clones, approximately 91% seen once. This clone was seen only a few times. The clonotype was recovered from an adult in good health. Sample: peripheral blood, taken on day 0 of AZD1222 vaccination. V and J are TRBV6-5 and TRBJ2-3; D not certain. The CDR3 reads CASSFGRTDTQYF. As DNA, the CDR3 is TGTGCCAGCAGCTTTGGGCGAACAGATACGCAGTATTTT.